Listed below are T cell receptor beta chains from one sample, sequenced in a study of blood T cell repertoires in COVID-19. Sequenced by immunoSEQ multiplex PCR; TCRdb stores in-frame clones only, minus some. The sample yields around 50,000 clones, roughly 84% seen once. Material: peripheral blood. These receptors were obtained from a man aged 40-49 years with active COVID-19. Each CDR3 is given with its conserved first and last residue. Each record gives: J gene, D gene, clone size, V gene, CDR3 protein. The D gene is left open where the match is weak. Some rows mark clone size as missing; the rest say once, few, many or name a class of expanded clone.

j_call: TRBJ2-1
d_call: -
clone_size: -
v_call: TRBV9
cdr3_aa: CASSSSRGDPYNEQFF

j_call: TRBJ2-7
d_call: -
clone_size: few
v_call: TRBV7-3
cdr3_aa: CASSLNPAVNEQYF

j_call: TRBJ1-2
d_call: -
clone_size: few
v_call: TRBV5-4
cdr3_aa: CASSLDGYGYTF

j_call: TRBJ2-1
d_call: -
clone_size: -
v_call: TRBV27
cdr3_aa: CASSLGQNEQFF

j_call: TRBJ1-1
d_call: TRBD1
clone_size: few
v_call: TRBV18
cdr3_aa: CASSPPGQGMAEAFF

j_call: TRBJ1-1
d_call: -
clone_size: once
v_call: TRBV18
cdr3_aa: CASSPGVAGTEAFF

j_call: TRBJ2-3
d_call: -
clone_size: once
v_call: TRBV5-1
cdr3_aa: CASSFRGRGSADTQYF

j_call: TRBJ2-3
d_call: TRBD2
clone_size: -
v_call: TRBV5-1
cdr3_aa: CASSPRGVGLAADTQYF

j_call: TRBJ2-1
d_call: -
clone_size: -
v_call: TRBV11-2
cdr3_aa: CASSFSSGDYNEQFF

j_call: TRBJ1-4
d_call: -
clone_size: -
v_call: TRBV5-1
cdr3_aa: CASSASQAPGEKLFF

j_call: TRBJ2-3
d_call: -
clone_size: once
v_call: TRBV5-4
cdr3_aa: CASSSSGRASHSDTQYF

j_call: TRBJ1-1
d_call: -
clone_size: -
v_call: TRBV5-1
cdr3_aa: CASRALGRGGTEAFF

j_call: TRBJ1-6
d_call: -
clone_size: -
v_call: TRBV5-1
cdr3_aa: CASSRGQSSKYNSPLHF

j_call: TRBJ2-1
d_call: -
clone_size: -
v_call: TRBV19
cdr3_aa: CASSITAGDRDEQFF

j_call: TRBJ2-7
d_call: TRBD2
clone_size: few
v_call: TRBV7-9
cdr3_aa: CASSLRLAGGYEQYF

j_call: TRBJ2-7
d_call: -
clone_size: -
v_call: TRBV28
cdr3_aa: CASRDKGFYEQYF

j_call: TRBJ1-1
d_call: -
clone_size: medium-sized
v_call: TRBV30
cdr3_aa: CAWSSGTPMNTEAFF

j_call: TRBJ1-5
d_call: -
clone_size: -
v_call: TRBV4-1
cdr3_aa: CASSQEWLPRNQPQHF

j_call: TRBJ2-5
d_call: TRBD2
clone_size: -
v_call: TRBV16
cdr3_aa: CASSQRLALAGLADMGSQETQYF

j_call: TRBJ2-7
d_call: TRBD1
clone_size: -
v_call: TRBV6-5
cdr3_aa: CASTVEGTGDYEQYF

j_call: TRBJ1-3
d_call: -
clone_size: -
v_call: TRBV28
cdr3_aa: CASSSPGGPGNTIYF

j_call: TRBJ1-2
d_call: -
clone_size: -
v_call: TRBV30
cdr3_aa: CAGKTGIGYTF

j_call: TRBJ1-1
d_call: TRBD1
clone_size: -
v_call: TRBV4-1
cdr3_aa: CASSQDRGQGTEAFF

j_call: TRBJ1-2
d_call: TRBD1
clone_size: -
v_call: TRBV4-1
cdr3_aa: CASSQTGTDGYTF